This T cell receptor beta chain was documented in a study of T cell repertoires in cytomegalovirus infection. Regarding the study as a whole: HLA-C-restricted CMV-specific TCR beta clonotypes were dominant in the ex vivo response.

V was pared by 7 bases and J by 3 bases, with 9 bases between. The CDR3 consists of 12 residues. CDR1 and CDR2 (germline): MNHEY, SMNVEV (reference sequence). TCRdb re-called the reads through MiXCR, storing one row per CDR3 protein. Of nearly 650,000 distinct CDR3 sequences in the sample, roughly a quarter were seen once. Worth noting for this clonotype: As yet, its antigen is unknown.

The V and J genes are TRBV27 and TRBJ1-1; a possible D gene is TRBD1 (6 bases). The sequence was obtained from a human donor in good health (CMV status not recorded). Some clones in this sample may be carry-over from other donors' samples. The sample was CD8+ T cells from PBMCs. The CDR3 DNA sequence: TGTGCCAGCATCGCAGGGGACACTGAAGCTTTCTTT. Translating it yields CASIAGDTEAFF.